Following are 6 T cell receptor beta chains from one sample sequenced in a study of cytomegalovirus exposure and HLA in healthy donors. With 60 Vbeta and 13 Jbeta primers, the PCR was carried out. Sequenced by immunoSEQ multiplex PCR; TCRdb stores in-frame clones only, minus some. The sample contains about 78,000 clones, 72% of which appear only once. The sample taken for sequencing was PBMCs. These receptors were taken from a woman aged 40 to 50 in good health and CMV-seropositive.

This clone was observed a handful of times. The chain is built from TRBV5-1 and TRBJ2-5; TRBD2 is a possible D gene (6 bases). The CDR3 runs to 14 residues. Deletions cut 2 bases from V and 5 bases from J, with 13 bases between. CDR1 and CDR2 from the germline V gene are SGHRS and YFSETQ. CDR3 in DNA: TGCGCCAGCAGCTTCGTGGAGGGCCGGGAGACCCAGTACTTC. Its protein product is CASSFVEGRETQYF.

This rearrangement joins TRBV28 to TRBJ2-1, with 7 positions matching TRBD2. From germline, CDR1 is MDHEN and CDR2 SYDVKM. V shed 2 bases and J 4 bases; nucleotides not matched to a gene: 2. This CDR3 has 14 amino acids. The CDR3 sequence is CASSLAGVYNEQFF. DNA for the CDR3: TGTGCCAGCAGTTTAGCGGGGGTTTACAATGAGCAGTTCTTC.

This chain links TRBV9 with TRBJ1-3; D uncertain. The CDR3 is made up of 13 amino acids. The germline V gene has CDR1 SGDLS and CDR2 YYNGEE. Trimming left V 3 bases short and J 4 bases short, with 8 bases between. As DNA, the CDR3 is TGTGCCAGCAGCGCCTCCCAGGGAAACACCATATATTTT. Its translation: CASSASQGNTIYF.

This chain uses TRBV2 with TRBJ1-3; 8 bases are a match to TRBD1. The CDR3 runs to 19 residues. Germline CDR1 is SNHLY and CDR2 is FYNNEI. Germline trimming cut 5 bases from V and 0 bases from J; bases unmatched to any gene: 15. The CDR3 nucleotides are TGTGCCAGCAGTAAGCCTAAAACCGGGACAGGCTTCTCTGGAAACACCATATATTTT. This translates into CASSKPKTGTGFSGNTIYF. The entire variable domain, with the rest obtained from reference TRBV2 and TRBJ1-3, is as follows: EPEVTQTPSHQVTQMGQEVILRCVPISNHLYFYWYRQILGQKVEFLVSFYNNEISEKSEIFDDQFSVERPDGSNFTLKIRSTKLEDSAMYFCASSKPKTGTGFSGNTIYFGEGSWLTVV.

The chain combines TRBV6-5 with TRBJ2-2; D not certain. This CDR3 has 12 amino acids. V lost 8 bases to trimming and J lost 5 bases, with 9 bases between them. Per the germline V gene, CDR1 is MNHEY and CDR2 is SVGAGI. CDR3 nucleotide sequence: TGTGCCAGCGGGCTTAGGACCGGGGAGCTGTTTTTT. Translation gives CASGLRTGELFF.

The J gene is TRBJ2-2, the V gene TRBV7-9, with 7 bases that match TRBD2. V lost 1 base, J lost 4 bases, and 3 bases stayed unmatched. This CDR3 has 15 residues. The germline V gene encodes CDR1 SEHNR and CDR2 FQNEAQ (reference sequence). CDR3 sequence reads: CASSLGLAGTGELFF. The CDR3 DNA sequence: TGTGCCAGCAGCTTAGGACTAGCAGGCACCGGGGAGCTGTTTTTT.